Sequencing of this T cell receptor beta chain was carried out in a study of blood T cell repertoires in COVID-19. Study in general: T cells, B-cell-depleted T cells, or PBMCs provided the cDNA or gDNA that served as material.

The assay was immunoSEQ multiplex PCR, and TCRdb's table has in-frame clones only and misses some. Of under 300,000 clones listed, 70% to 90% are singletons. Germline lookup yields CDR1 SNHLY and CDR2 FYNNEI. This CDR3 has 15 residues. V gave up 2 bases and J gave up 0 bases, with 9 bases separating them. Sequenced sample: peripheral blood. The sequence was collected from a woman aged 40 to 55 with acute or convalescent COVID-19. This chain joins TRBV2 and TRBJ2-3; D is uncertain. The CDR3 region is CASSERQASTDTQYF. The CDR3 nucleotides are TGTGCCAGCAGTGAAAGGCAGGCTAGCACAGATACGCAGTATTTT.